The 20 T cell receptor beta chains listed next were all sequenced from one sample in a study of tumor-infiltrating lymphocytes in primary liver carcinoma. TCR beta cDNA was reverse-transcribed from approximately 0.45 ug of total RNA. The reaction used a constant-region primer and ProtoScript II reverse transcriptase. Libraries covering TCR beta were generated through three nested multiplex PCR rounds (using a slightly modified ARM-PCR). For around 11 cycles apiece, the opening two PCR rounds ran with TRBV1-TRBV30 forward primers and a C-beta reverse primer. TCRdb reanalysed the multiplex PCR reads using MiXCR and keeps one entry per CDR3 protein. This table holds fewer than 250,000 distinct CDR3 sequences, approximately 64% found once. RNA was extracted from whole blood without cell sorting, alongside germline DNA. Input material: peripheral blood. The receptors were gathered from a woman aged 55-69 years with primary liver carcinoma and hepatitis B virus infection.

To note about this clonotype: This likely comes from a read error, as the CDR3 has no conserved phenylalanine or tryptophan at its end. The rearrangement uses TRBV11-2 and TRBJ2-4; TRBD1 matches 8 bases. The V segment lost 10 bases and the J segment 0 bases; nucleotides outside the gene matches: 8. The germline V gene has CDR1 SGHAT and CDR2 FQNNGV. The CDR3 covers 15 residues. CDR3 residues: CANRGAGVAKNIQYL. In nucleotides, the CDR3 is TGTGCCAACAGGGGGGCCGGGGTAGCCAAAAACATTCAGTACCTC.

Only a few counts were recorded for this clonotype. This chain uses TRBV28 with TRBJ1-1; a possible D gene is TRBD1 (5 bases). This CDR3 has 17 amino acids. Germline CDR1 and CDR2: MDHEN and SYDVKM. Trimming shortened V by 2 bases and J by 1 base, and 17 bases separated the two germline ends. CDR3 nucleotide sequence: TGTGCCAGCAGTTTACTTCCGGGGCGCCGAGGGAACACTGAAGCTTTCTTT. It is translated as CASSLLPGRRGNTEAFF.

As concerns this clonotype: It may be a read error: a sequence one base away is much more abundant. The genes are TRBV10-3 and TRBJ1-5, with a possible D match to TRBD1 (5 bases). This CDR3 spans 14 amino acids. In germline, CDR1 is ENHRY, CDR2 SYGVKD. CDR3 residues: CDISDYAGDQPQHF. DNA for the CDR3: TGTGACATCAGTGATTACGCGGGGGATCAGCCCCAGCATTTT.

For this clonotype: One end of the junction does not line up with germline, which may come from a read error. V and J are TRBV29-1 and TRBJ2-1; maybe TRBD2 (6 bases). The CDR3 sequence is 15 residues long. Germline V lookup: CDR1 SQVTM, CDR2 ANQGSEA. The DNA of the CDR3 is TGCAGCGTTGACTCCGGGATTAGCGGTTACAATGAGCATTTCTTC. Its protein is CSVDSGISGYNEHFF.

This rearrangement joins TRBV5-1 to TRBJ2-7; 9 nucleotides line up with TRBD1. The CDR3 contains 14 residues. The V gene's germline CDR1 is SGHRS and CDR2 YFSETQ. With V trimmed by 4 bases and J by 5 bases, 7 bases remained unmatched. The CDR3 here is CASSPDRGLNEQYF. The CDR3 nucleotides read TGCGCCAGCAGCCCGGACAGGGGCCTCAACGAGCAGTACTTC.

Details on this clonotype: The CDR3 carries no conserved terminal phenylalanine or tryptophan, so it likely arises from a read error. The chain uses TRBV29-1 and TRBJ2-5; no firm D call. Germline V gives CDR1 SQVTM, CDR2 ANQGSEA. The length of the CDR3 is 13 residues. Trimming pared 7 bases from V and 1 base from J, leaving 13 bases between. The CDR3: CSAAGSGQETQYS. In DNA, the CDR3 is TGCAGCGCTGCAGGATCGGGCCAAGAGACCCAGTACTCC.

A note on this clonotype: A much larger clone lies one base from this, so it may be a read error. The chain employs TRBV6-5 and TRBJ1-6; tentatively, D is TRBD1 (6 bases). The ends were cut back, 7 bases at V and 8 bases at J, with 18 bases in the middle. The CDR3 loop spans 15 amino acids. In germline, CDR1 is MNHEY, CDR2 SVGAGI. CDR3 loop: CASTSRGQWDSPLHF. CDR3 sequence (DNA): TGTGCCAGCACCTCGCGTGGACAGTGGGATTCACCCCTCCACTTT.

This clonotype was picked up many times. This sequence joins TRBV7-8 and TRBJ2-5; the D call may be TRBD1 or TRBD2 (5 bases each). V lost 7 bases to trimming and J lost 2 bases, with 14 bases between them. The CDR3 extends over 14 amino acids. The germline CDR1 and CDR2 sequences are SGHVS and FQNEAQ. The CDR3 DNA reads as TGTGCCAGCAACTCAGGGAGATGGCAAGAGACCCAGTACTTC. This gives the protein CASNSGRWQETQYF.

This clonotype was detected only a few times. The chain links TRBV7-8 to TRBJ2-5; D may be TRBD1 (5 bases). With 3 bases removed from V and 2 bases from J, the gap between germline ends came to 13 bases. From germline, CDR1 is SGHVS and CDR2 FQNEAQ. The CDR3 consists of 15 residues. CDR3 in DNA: TGTGCCAGCAGCTTGGACACCGCGACGCAAGAGACCCAGTACTTC. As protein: CASSLDTATQETQYF.

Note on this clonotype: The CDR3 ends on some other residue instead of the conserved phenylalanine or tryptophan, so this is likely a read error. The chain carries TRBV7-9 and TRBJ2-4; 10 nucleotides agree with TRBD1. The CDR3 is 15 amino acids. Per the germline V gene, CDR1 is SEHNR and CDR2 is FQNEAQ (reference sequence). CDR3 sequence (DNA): TGTGCCAACAGCTTAGTAGGACAGGGGGAGAACATTCAGTACATC. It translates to CANSLVGQGENIQYI.

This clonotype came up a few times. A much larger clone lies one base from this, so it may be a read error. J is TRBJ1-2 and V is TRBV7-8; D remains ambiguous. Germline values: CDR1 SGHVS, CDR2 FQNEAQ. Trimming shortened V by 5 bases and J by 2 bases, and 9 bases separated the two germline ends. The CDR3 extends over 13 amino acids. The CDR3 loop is CASSRRRNYGYTF. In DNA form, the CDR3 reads TGTGCCAGCAGCCGAAGAAGGAACTATGGCTACACCTTC.

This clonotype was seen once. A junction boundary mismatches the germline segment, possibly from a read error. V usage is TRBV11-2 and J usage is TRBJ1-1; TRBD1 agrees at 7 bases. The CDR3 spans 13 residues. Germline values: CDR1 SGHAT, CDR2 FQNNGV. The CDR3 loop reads CASRDRIHTEASF. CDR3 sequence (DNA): TGTGCCAGCCGGGACAGAATTCACACTGAAGCTTCCTTT.

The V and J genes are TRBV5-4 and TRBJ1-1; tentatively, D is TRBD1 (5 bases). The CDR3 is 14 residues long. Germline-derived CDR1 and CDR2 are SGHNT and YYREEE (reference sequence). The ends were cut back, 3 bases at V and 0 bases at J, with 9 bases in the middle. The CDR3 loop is CASSSGELNTEAFF. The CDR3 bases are TGTGCCAGCAGCTCGGGGGAGTTGAACACTGAAGCTTTCTTT.

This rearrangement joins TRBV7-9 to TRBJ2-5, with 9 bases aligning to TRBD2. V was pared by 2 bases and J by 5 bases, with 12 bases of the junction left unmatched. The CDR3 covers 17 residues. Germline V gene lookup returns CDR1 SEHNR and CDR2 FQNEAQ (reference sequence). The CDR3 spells CASSLSRLADSKETQYF. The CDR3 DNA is TGTGCCAGCAGCTTATCCCGACTAGCGGACAGCAAGGAGACCCAGTACTTC.

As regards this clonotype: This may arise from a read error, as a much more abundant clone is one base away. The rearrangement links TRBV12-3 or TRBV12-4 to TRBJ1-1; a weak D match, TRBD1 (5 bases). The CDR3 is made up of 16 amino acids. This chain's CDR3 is CVSSLRRALGNTEAFF. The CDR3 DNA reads TGTGTCAGCAGTTTACGCAGGGCCCTTGGGAACACTGAAGCTTTCTTT.

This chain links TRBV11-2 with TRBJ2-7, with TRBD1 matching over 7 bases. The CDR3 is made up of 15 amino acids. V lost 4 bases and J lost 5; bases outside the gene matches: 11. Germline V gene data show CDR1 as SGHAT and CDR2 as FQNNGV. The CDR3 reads CASSSQLGQINEQYF. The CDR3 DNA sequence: TGTGCCAGCAGCTCTCAGCTGGGACAGATTAACGAGCAGTACTTC.

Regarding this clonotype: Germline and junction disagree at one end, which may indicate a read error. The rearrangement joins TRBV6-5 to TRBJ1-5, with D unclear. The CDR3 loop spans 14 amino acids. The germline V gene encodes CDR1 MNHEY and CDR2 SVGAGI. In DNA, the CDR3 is TGTACCAGCAGTTTCAGTGGTTCCAACCAGCCCCAGCATTTT. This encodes CTSSFSGSNQPQHF.

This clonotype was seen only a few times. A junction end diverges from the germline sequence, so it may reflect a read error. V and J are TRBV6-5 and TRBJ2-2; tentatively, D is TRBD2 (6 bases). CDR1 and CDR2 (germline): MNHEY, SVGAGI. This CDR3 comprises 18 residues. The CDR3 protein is CASSYSIRDGRNTRELFF. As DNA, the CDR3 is TGTGCCAGCAGTTACTCGATTCGGGACGGGAGAAACACCAGGGAGCTGTTTTTT.

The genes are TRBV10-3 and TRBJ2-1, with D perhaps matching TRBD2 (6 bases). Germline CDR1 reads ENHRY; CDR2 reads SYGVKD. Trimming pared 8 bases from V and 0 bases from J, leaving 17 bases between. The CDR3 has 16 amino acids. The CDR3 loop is CAIGGFSGHSYNEQFF. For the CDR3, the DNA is TGTGCCATCGGGGGGTTTAGCGGCCACTCCTACAATGAGCAGTTCTTC.

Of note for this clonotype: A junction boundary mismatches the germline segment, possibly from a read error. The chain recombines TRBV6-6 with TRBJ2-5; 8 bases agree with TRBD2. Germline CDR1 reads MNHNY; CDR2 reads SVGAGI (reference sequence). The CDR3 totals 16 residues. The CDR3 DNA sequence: TGTACCACCCGTGGCGGGAGGAGAGGTTACCATGAGACCCAGTACTTC. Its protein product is CTTRGGRRGYHETQYF.